This TCR beta chain was obtained from a study of breast tumors, draining lymph nodes, adjacent tissues. TCRdb redid the calling of the multiplex PCR reads with MiXCR, one entry per CDR3 protein. The sample has 200,000 to 250,000 distinct CDR3 sequences, less than 45% seen once. Samples came from axillary lymph nodes draining the breast cancer. The CDR3 covers 15 residues. The V gene end was trimmed by 6 bases and the J gene end by 8 bases; junction bases not matched to a gene: 13. The germline V gene encodes CDR1 SNHLY and CDR2 FYNNEI. Study-wide results and limits: Tumors had less TCR diversity than lymph nodes, more than nontumor tissue. The lymph node origin of tumor T cells was framed as consistent with a hypothesis, not demonstrated. The data were judged consistent with most tumor T cells coming from lymph node and expanding in tumor.

As concerns this clonotype: Antigen unknown. A read error may explain this, as a much larger clone is one base away.

Specimen: axillary lymph node tissue. This sequence originates from a female donor with breast cancer. Some clones in this sample may be carry-over from other donors' samples. The chain has TRBV2 and TRBJ2-1; 7 bases fit TRBD1. CDR3 protein: CASSDPGQTVDEQFF. CDR3 coding DNA: TGTGCCAGCAGCGACCCGGGACAGACGGTGGATGAGCAGTTCTTC. Looking up the rest from reference TRBV2 and TRBJ2-1 gives the full variable domain: EPEVTQTPSHQVTQMGQEVILRCVPISNHLYFYWYRQILGQKVEFLVSFYNNEISEKSEIFDDQFSVERPDGSNFTLKIRSTKLEDSAMYFCASSDPGQTVDEQFFGPGTRLTVL.